A selection of T cell receptor beta chains follows, all from one sample in a study of blood T cell repertoires in COVID-19. Assay: immunoSEQ multiplex PCR; the TCRdb copy retains only in-frame clones and omits some. The sample holds about 170,000 clones, roughly 90% seen once. Sample: peripheral blood. These receptors were obtained from a man aged 25 to 40 with COVID-19, enrolled during active disease. CDR3s leave out the opening cysteine and the closing phenylalanine or tryptophan. D genes are given only for firm matches.

J: TRBJ2-3
V: TRBV7-3
D: TRBD1
CDR3: ASSPRGLRADTQY

J: TRBJ1-2
V: TRBV18
D: TRBD1
CDR3: ASSPRDRTNYGYT

J: TRBJ1-6
V: TRBV19
D: TRBD1
CDR3: ASTPTGGNSPLH

J: TRBJ2-7
V: TRBV7-8
D: TRBD1
CDR3: ASSLTGGNSYEQY

J: TRBJ2-1
V: TRBV19
D: TRBD1
CDR3: ASSMSGQGYNEQF

J: TRBJ2-7
V: TRBV5-4
D: -
CDR3: ASSLRGFEQY

J: TRBJ1-6
V: TRBV27
D: -
CDR3: ASHQGWGSPLH

J: TRBJ2-3
V: TRBV5-1
D: TRBD2
CDR3: ASSPPGLGSTDTQY

J: TRBJ2-3
V: TRBV9
D: -
CDR3: ASSVAPTSTDTQY

J: TRBJ2-1
V: TRBV15
D: -
CDR3: ATSEWALTEQF

J: TRBJ2-7
V: TRBV6-5
D: TRBD2
CDR3: ASSSGGPYEQY

J: TRBJ2-5
V: TRBV24-1
D: TRBD2
CDR3: ATGSGGDWETQY

J: TRBJ1-5
V: TRBV5-8
D: TRBD1
CDR3: ASRPGQASNQPQH

J: TRBJ2-3
V: TRBV9
D: -
CDR3: ASSLPGGDTQY

J: TRBJ1-1
V: TRBV28
D: TRBD1
CDR3: ASSNSGQGIWITEAF

J: TRBJ2-5
V: TRBV6-2/TRBV6-3
D: TRBD1
CDR3: ASSSDRGREDKYQETQY

J: TRBJ1-1
V: TRBV18
D: -
CDR3: ASSPMGGQNTEAF

J: TRBJ1-5
V: TRBV28
D: -
CDR3: ASRRQVNQPQH

J: TRBJ2-1
V: TRBV4-1
D: TRBD2
CDR3: ASSQDTSGSGGNEQF

J: TRBJ1-1
V: TRBV10-3
D: -
CDR3: AISETGGGTEAF

J: TRBJ2-1
V: TRBV1
D: -
CDR3: TSSQEPPSGRGSSYNEQF

J: TRBJ1-2
V: TRBV7-2
D: -
CDR3: ASSYLGGPYGYT

J: TRBJ2-5
V: TRBV28
D: -
CDR3: ASSPGGDQETQY

J: TRBJ2-5
V: TRBV5-8
D: -
CDR3: ASSPPLGWRRETQY

J: TRBJ2-5
V: TRBV5-1
D: TRBD1
CDR3: ASSQTGAYQETQY

J: TRBJ2-2
V: TRBV3-1/TRBV3-2
D: -
CDR3: ASTGGKYTGELF

J: TRBJ1-3
V: TRBV28
D: -
CDR3: ASSVYTGNTIY

J: TRBJ2-1
V: TRBV7-2
D: -
CDR3: ASSLEGTLNNEQF

J: TRBJ2-7
V: TRBV3-1/TRBV3-2
D: TRBD1
CDR3: ASSQWTGAYEQY

J: TRBJ2-3
V: TRBV7-2
D: -
CDR3: ASSNARGVGTDTQY

J: TRBJ2-7
V: TRBV29-1
D: -
CDR3: STSPGYGSYEQY

J: TRBJ2-7
V: TRBV5-1
D: TRBD2
CDR3: ASSLEGGRGNEQY

J: TRBJ2-7
V: TRBV19
D: -
CDR3: ASSRSGDSYEQY

J: TRBJ2-1
V: TRBV20-1
D: TRBD1
CDR3: SASRGQSYNEQF

J: TRBJ2-5
V: TRBV7-9
D: -
CDR3: ASSYDFQETQY

J: TRBJ1-1
V: TRBV19
D: -
CDR3: ASSIEFLQGAF

J: TRBJ1-2
V: TRBV28
D: -
CDR3: ASSLRQGRYGYT

J: TRBJ2-2
V: TRBV4-3
D: TRBD2
CDR3: ASSHRLAGEFTGELF

J: TRBJ1-5
V: TRBV5-5
D: TRBD1
CDR3: ASRPGTVSNQPQH

J: TRBJ1-5
V: TRBV28
D: TRBD1
CDR3: ASRPKPGTGYKPQH

J: TRBJ2-7
V: TRBV12-5
D: TRBD1
CDR3: ASPFRPGQGIYEQY

J: TRBJ2-1
V: TRBV5-4
D: TRBD2
CDR3: ASSLGGGIYNEQF

J: TRBJ1-1
V: TRBV11-2
D: TRBD1
CDR3: ASSLKIDRGNTEAF

J: TRBJ1-3
V: TRBV13
D: TRBD1
CDR3: ASRGAGGSGNTIY

J: TRBJ2-7
V: TRBV30
D: TRBD1
CDR3: AWSASLVGTGL

J: TRBJ2-2
V: TRBV24-1
D: TRBD2
CDR3: ATTRTSFNTGELF

J: TRBJ1-2
V: TRBV5-1
D: -
CDR3: ASSLQGTNYGYT

J: TRBJ2-7
V: TRBV6-5
D: -
CDR3: ASSYSGAYEQY

J: TRBJ2-7
V: TRBV4-3
D: -
CDR3: ASSQDKTAKYEQY